The source of this T cell receptor beta chain is a study of blood T cell repertoires in COVID-19. Study context: Spain, Italy and the United States supplied samples that represented acute and convalescent COVID-19. T cells, B-cell-depleted T cells, or PBMCs provided the cDNA or gDNA that served as material.

From germline, CDR1 is SQVTM and CDR2 ANQGSEA. Trimming took off 6 bases at V and 6 bases at J, with 18 bases between the two ends. This CDR3 comprises 13 residues. In the original processing: The authors estimated nucleated cell counts from reference gene primer amplification. The table came from immunoSEQ multiplex PCR; TCRdb's copy has only in-frame clones and leaves some out. The DNA was the basis for D and trimming; V, J and clone size are from that table. The sample shows about 180,000 clones, approximately 88% of them seen only once. V usage is TRBV29-1 and J usage is TRBJ2-7; D is unclear. This receptor was obtained from a man between 18 and 29 years old with active or convalescent COVID-19. The sequenced sample was peripheral blood. The chain's CDR3 is CSVGATALGEQYF. The CDR3 DNA sequence: TGCAGCGTCGGAGCCACTGCTTTGGGCGAGCAGTACTTC.